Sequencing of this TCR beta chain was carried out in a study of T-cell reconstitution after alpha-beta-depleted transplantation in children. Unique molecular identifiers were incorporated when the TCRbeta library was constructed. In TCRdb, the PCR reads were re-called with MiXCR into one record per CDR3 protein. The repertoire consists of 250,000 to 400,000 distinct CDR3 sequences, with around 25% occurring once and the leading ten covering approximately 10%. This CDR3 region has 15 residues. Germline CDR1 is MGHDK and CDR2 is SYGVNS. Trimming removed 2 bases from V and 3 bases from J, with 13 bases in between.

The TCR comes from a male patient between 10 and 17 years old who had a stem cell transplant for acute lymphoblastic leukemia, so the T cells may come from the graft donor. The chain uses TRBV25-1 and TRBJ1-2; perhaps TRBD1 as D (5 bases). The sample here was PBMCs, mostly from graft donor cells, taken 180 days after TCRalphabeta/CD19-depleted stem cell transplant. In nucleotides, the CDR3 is TGTGCCAGCAGTGAAATGGGGACGCCCTACTATGGCTACACCTTC. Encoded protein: CASSEMGTPYYGYTF.